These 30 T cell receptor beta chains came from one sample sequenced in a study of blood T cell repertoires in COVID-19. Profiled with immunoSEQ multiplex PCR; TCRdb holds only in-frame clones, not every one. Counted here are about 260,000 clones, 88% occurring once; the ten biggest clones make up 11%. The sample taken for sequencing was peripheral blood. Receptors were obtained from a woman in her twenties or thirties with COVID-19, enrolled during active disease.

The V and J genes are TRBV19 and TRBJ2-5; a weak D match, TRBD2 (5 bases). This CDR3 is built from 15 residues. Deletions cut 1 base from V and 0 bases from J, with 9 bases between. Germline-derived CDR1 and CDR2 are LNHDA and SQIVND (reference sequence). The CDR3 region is CASSIAGRDQETQYF. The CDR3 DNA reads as TGTGCCAGTAGTATAGCGGGAAGGGACCAAGAGACCCAGTACTTC.

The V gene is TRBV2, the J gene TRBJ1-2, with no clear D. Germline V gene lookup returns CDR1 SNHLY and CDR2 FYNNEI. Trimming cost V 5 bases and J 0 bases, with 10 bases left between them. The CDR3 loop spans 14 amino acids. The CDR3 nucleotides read TGTGCCAGCAGTCCCTTACAGACTAACTATGGCTACACCTTC. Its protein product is CASSPLQTNYGYTF.

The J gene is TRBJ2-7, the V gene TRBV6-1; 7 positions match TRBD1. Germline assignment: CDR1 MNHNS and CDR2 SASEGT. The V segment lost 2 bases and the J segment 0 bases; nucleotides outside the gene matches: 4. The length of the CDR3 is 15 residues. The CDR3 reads CASSEWDSISYEQYF. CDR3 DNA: TGTGCCAGCAGTGAATGGGACAGCATCTCCTACGAGCAGTACTTC.

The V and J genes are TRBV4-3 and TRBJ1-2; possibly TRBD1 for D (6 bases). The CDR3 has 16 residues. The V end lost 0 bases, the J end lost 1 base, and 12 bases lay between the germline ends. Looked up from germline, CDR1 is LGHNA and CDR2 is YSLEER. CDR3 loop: CASSQDKGHFNYGYTF. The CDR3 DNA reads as TGCGCCAGCAGCCAAGATAAGGGACACTTTAACTATGGCTACACCTTC.

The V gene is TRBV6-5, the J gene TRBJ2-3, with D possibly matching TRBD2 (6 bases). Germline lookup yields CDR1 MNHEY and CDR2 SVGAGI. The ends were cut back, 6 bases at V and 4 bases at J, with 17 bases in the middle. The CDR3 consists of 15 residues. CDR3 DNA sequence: TGTGCCAGCAGCGACCGGGCGGGATCCCCAGATACGCAGTATTTT. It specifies CASSDRAGSPDTQYF.

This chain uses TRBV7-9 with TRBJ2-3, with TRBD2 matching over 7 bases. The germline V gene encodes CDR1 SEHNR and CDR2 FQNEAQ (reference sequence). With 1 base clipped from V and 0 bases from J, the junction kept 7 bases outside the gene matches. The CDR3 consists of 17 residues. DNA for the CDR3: TGTGCCAGCAGCTTAGGTATCAGCGGGGCAAGCACAGATACGCAGTATTTT. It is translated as CASSLGISGASTDTQYF.

The CDR3 DNA follows: TGTGCCAGCGCACCGCCGGGACTTCTGGGAAGCTATGGCTACACCTTC. Translation: CASAPPGLLGSYGYTF. The chain recombines TRBV28 with TRBJ1-2, with D maybe TRBD1 (5 bases). In germline, CDR1 is MDHEN, CDR2 SYDVKM. V lost 8 bases and J 4 bases, leaving 23 bases between the germline ends. The CDR3 runs to 16 residues.

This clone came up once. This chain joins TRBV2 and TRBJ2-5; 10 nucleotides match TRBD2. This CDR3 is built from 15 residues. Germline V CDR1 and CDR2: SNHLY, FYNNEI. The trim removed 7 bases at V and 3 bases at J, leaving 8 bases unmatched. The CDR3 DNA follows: TGTGCCAGCAAGAAGGTGCTAGCGGGAGAAGAGACCCAGTACTTC. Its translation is CASKKVLAGEETQYF.

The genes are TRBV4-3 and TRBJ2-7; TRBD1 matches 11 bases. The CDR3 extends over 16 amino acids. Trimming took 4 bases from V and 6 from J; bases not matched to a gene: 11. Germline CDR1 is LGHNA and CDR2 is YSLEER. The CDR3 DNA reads TGCGCCAGCAGCCTGGGGTGGACAGGGGGCCCGGCCGAGCAGTACTTC. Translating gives CASSLGWTGGPAEQYF.

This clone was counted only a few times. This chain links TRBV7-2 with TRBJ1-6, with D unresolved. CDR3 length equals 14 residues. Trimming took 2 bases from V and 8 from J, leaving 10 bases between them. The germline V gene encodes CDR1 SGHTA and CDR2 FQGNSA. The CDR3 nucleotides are TGTGCCAGCAGCTTAAATTCTGTGTATTCACCCCTCCACTTT. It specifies CASSLNSVYSPLHF.

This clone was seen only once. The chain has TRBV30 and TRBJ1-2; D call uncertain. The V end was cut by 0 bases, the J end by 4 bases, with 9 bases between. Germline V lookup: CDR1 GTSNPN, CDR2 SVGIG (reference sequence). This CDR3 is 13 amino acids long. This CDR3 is CAWSVPSGYGYTF. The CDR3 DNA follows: TGTGCCTGGAGTGTTCCGTCAGGCTATGGCTACACCTTC.

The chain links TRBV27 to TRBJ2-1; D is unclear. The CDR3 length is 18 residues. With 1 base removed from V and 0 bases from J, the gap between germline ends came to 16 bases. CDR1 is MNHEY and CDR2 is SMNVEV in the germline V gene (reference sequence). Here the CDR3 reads CASSLLNLERRSYNEQFF. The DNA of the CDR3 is TGTGCCAGCAGTTTATTGAACTTGGAGCGACGCTCCTACAATGAGCAGTTCTTC.

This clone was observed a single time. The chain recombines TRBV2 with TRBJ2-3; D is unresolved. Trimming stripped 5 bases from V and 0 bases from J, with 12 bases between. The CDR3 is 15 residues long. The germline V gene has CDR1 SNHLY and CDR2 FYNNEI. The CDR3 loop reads CASSLDFTSTDTQYF. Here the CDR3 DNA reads TGTGCCAGCAGTCTCGACTTTACTAGCACAGATACGCAGTATTTT.

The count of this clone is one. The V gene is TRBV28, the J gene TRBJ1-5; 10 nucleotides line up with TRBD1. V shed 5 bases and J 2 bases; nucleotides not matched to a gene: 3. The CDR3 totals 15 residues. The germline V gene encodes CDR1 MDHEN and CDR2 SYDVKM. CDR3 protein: CASSRTGGGNQPQHF. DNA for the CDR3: TGTGCCAGCAGTAGGACAGGGGGTGGCAATCAGCCCCAGCATTTT. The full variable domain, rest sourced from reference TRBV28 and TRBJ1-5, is DVKVTQSSRYLVKRTGEKVFLECVQDMDHENMFWYRQDPGLGLRLIYFSYDVKMKEKGDIPEGYSVSREKKERFSLILESASTNQTSMYLCASSRTGGGNQPQHFGDGTRLSIL.

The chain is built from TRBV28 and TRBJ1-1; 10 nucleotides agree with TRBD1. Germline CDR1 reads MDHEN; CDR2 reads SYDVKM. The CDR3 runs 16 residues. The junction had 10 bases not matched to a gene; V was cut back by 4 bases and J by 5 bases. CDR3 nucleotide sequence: TGTGCCAGCAGTTCCAGACAGGGGGCAACGGGAACTGAAGCTTTCTTT. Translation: CASSSRQGATGTEAFF.

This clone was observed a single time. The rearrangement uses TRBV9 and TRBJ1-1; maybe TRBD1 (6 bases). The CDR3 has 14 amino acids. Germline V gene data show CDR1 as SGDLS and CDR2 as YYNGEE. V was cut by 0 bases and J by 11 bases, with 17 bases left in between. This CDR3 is CASSVGKGERSAFF. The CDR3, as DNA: TGTGCCAGCAGCGTAGGTAAGGGGGAAAGGTCGGCTTTCTTT.

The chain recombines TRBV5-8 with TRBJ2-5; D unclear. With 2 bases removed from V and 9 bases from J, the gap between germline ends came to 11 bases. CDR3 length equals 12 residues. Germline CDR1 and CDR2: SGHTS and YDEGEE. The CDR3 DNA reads TGTGCCAGCAGCTTCGTCAGCGTGTCCCAGTACTTC. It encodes CASSFVSVSQYF.

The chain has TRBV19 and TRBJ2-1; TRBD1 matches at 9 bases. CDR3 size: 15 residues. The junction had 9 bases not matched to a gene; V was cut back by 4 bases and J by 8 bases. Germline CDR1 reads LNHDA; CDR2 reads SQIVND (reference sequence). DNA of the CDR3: TGTGCCAGTAGTAGAGGACAGGGGTATAGCGATGAGCAGTTCTTC. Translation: CASSRGQGYSDEQFF. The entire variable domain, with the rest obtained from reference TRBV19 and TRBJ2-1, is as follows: DGGITQSPKYLFRKEGQNVTLSCEQNLNHDAMYWYRQDPGQGLRLIYYSQIVNDFQKGDIAEGYSVSREKKESFPLTVTSAQKNPTAFYLCASSRGQGYSDEQFFGPGTRLTVL.

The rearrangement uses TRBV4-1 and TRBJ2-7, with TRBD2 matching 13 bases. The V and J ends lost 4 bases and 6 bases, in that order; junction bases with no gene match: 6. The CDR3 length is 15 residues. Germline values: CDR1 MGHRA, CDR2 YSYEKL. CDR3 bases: TGCGCCAGCAGCCTTCGGACTAGCGGGAGTGGCGAGCAGTACTTC. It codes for CASSLRTSGSGEQYF.

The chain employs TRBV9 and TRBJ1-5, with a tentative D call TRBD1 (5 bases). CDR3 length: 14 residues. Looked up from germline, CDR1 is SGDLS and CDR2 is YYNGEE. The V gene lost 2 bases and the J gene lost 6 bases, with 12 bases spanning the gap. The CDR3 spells CASSVGGTGQPQHF. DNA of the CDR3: TGTGCCAGCAGCGTCGGGGGTACGGGTCAGCCCCAGCATTTT.

In nucleotides, the CDR3 is TGTGCCAGCAGTACCGGGACTAGCGGGTACAATGAGCAGTTCTTC. This codes for CASSTGTSGYNEQFF. The V gene is TRBV27, the J gene TRBJ2-1; TRBD2 matches 12 bases. With V trimmed by 5 bases and J by 4 bases, 3 bases remained unmatched. This CDR3 region has 15 residues. The germline V gene encodes CDR1 MNHEY and CDR2 SMNVEV (reference sequence).

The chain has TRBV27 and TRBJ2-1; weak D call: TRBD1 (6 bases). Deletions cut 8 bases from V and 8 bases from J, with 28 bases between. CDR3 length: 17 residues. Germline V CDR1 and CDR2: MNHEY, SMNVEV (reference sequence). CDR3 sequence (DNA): TGTGCCAGCCGCCCGCGCCCATGGGCAGGGGTTAGGGATGAGCAGTTCTTC. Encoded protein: CASRPRPWAGVRDEQFF.

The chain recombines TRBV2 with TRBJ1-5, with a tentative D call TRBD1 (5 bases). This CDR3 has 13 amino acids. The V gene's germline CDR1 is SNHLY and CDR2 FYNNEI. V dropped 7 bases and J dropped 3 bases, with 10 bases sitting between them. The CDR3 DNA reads TGTGCCAGCACCCGGGACTTCAATCAGCCCCAGCATTTT. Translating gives CASTRDFNQPQHF. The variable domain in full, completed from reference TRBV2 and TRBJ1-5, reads EPEVTQTPSHQVTQMGQEVILRCVPISNHLYFYWYRQILGQKVEFLVSFYNNEISEKSEIFDDQFSVERPDGSNFTLKIRSTKLEDSAMYFCASTRDFNQPQHFGDGTRLSIL.

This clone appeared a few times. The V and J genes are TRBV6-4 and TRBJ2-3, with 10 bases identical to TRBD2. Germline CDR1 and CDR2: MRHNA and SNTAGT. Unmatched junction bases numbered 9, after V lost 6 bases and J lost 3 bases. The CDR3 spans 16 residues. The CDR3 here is CASSPEVAGGTDTQYF. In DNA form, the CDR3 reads TGTGCCAGCAGCCCCGAGGTAGCGGGAGGTACAGATACGCAGTATTTT.

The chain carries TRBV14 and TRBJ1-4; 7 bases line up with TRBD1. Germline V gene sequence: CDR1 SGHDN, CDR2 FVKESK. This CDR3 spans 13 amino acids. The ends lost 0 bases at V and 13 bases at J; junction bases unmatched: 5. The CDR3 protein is CASSQEWQGVLFF. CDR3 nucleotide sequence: TGTGCCAGCAGCCAAGAATGGCAGGGGGTACTGTTTTTT.

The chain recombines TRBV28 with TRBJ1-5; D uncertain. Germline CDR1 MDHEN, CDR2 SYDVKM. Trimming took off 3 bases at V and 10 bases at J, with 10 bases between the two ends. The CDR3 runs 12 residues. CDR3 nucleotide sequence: TGTGCCAGCAGTTTTGACCGAGGCCCCCAGCATTTT. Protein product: CASSFDRGPQHF.

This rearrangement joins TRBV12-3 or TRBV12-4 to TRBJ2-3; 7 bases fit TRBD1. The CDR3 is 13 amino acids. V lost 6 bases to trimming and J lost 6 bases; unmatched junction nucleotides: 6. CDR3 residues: CASRQTGSDTQYF. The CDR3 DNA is TGTGCCAGCAGACAGACAGGGAGCGATACGCAGTATTTT.

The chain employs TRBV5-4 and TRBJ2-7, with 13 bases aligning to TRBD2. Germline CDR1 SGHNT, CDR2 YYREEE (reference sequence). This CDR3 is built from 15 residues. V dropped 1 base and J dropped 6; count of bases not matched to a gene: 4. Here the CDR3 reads CASSLKTSGGSEQYF. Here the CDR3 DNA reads TGTGCCAGCAGCTTGAAGACTAGCGGGGGGAGCGAGCAGTACTTC.

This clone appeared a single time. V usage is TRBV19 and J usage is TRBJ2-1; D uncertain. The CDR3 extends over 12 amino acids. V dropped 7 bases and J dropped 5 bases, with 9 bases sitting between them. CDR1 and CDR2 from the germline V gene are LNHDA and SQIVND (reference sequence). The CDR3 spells CASNLADNEQFF. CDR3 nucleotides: TGTGCCAGTAATTTGGCAGACAATGAGCAGTTCTTC.

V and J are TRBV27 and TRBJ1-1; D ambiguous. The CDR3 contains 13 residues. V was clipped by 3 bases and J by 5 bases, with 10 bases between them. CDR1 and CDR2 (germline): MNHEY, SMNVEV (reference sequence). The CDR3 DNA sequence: TGTGCCAGCAGTTTTCGACGGCGGACTGAAGCTTTCTTT. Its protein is CASSFRRRTEAFF.